This T cell receptor (beta chain) was recovered during a study of T-cell reconstitution after alpha-beta-depleted transplantation in children. Unique molecular identifiers were incorporated when the TCRbeta library was constructed. TCRdb re-derived calls from the PCR reads in MiXCR, one entry per CDR3 protein. Counted here are fewer than 550,000 distinct CDR3 sequences, roughly 16% occurring once; the ten biggest clones make up under 30%. This clonotype occurred a few times. No antigen is known for it. Findings and limits, study-wide: Expanded graft clones, several hundred of them, were reportedly the source of alpha-beta T cells about two months after transplant. A year had passed since transplant, and T-cell counts and diversity by then came mostly from newly produced T cells.

The CDR3 is 15 amino acids. Trimming cost V 0 bases and J 0 bases, with 6 bases left between them. Germline V lookup: CDR1 MNHEY, CDR2 SVGAGI. This specimen consisted of PBMCs, mostly from graft donor cells, obtained 360 days after TCRalphabeta/CD19-depleted stem cell transplant. The J gene is TRBJ1-3, the V gene TRBV6-5; D is ambiguous. The source is a boy in the first two years of life who had a stem cell transplant for Wiskott-Aldrich syndrome, so the T cells may come from the graft donor. DNA for the CDR3: TGTGCCAGCAGTTACTCGGCTTACTCTGGAAACACCATATATTTT. Encoded protein: CASSYSAYSGNTIYF.